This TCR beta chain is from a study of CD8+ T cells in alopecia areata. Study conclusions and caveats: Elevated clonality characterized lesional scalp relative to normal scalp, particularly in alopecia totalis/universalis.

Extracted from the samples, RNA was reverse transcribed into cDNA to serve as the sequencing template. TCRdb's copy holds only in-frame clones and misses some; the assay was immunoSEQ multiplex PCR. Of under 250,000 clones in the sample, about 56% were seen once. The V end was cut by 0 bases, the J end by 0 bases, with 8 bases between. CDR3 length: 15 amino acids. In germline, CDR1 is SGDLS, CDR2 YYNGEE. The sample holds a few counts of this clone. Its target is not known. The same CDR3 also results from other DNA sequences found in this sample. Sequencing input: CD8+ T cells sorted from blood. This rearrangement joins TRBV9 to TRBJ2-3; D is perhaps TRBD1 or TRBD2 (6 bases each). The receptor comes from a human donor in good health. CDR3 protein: CASSVAGASTDTQYF. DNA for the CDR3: TGTGCCAGCAGCGTAGCGGGGGCTAGCACAGATACGCAGTATTTT.